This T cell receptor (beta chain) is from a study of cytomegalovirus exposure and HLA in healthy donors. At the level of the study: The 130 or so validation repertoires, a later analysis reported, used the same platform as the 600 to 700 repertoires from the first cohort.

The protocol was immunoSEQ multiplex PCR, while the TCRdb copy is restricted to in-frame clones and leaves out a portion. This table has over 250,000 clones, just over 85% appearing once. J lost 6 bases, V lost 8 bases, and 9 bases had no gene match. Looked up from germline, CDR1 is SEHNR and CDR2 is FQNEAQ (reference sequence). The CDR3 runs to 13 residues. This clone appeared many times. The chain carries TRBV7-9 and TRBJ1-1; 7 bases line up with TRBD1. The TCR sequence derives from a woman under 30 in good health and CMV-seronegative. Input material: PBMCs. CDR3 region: CASSGTETSEAFF. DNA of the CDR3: TGTGCCAGCTCCGGGACAGAAACCTCTGAAGCTTTCTTT.